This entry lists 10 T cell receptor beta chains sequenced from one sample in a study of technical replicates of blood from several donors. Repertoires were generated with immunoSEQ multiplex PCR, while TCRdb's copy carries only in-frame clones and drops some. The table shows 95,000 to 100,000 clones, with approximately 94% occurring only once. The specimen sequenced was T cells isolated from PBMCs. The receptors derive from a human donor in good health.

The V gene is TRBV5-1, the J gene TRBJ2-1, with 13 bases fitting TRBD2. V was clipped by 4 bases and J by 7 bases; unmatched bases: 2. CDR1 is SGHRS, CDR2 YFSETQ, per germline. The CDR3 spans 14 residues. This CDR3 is CASSPGLAGNEQFF. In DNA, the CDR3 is TGCGCCAGCAGCCCGGGACTAGCGGGGAATGAGCAGTTCTTC.

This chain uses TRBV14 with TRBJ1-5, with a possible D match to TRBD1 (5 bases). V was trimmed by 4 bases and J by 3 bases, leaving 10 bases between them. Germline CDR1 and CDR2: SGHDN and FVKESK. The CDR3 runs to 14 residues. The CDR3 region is CASSRQGTNQPQHF. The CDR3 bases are TGTGCCAGCAGCCGGCAGGGTACCAATCAGCCCCAGCATTTT.

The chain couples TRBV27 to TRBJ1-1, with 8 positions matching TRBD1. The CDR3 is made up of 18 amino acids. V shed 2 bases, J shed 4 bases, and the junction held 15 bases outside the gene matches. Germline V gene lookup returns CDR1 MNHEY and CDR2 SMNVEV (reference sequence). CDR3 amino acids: CASSLSMAGGGLGTEAFF. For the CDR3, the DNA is TGTGCCAGCAGTTTAAGTATGGCAGGGGGCGGACTGGGCACTGAAGCTTTCTTT.

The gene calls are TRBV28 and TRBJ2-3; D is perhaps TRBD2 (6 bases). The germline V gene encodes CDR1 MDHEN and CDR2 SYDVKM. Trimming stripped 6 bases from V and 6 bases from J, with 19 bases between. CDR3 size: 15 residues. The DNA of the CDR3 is TGTGCCAGCAGCCGCTCCGGAGGGGAGAGGGATACGCAGTATTTT. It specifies CASSRSGGERDTQYF.

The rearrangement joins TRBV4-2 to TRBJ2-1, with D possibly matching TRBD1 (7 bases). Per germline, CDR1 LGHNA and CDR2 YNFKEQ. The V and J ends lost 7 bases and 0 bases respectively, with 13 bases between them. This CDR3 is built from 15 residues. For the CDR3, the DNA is TGTGCCAGCACCCCAGGGGGGAGCTCCTACAATGAGCAGTTCTTC. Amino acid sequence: CASTPGGSSYNEQFF.

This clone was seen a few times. CDR3 in DNA: TGTGCCAGCAGTGCCTCAGGGGCCATGAACACTGAAGCTTTCTTT. Its protein product is CASSASGAMNTEAFF. The chain uses TRBV2 and TRBJ1-1; perhaps TRBD1 as D (6 bases). Trimming pared 4 bases from V and 0 bases from J, leaving 12 bases between. Germline assignment: CDR1 SNHLY and CDR2 FYNNEI. This CDR3 has 15 amino acids.

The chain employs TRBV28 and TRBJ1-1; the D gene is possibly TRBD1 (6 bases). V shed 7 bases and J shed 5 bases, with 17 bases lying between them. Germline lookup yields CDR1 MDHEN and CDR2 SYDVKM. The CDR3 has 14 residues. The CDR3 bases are TGTGCCAGCACTAACTCCAGGGGCGATACTGAAGCTTTCTTT. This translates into CASTNSRGDTEAFF.

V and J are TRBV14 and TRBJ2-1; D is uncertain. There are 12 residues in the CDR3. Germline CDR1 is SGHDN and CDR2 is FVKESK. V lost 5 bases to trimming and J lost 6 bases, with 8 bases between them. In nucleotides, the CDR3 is TGTGCCAGCAGCGAACGAGCCAATGAGCAGTTCTTC. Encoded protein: CASSERANEQFF. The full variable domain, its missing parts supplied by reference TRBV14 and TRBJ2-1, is EAGVTQFPSHSVIEKGQTVTLRCDPISGHDNLYWYRRVMGKEIKFLLHFVKESKQDESGMPNNRFLAERTGGTYSTLKVQPAELEDSGVYFCASSERANEQFFGPGTRLTVL.

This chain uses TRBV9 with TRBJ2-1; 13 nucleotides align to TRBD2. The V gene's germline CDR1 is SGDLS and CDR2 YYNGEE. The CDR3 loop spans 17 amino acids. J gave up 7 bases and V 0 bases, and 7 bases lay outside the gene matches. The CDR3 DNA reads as TGTGCCAGCAGCGTAGCTTACGGACTAGCGGGGGCGAATGAGCAGTTCTTC. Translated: CASSVAYGLAGANEQFF. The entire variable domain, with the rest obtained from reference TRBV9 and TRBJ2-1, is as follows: DSGVTQTPKHLITATGQRVTLRCSPRSGDLSVYWYQQSLDQGLQFLIQYYNGEERAKGNILERFSAQQFPDLHSELNLSSLELGDSALYFCASSVAYGLAGANEQFFGPGTRLTVL.

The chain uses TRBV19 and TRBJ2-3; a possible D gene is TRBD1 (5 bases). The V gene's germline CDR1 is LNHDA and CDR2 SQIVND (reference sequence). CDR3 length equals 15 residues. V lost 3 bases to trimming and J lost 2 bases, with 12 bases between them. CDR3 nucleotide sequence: TGTGCCAGTAGTATCCCTACAGGCCCCACAGATACGCAGTATTTT. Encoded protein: CASSIPTGPTDTQYF.